Below are 21 T cell receptor beta chains sequenced from a single sample in a study of blood T cells in healthy people across ages. PCR was performed a second time for roughly 7 to 12 cycles using a sample-barcoded 5' primer and a J-beta primer mix. TCRdb passed the 5' RACE reads through MiXCR, listing each CDR3 protein once. The sample has roughly 1 million distinct CDR3 sequences, under 30% seen once. This sample was shared with a second study, whose subject was T cells of mothers and their children.

The sequenced material came from blood. The origin of the receptors is a girl aged 2-10 years in good health.

Comments on this clonotype: One end of the junction is discordant with germline, which a read error may explain. This rearrangement joins TRBV6-2 or TRBV6-3 to TRBJ2-1; 8 bases are a match to TRBD1. CDR1 and CDR2 (germline): MNHEY, SVGEGT. The CDR3 sequence is 13 residues long. The CDR3 DNA reads as TGTACCAGCGGTAAGGACAGGGTGAATGAGCAGTTCTTC. Translating gives CTSGKDRVNEQFF.

This clonotype has more than one count but fewer than ten. The chain combines TRBV6-2 or TRBV6-3 with TRBJ1-2; D may be TRBD1 (5 bases). Per germline, CDR1 MNHEY and CDR2 SVGEGT. This CDR3 region has 16 residues. Trimming left V 2 bases short and J 3 bases short, with 16 bases between. The CDR3 sequence is CASSYLGAGRDYGYTF. For the CDR3, the DNA is TGTGCCAGCAGTTACCTAGGGGCAGGGAGAGACTATGGCTACACCTTC.

This clonotype occurred a few times. The rearrangement uses TRBV7-2 and TRBJ1-2; D remains unclear. The CDR3 extends over 11 amino acids. CDR1 is SGHTA and CDR2 is FQGNSA in the germline V gene. V was trimmed by 2 bases and J by 7 bases, leaving 5 bases between them. For the CDR3, the DNA is TGTGCCAGCAGCTTAAATCTTGGCTACACCTTC. Its protein product is CASSLNLGYTF.

In nucleotides, the CDR3 is TGTGCCAGCAATTCTTTCACAGATACGCAGTATTTT. Its protein is CASNSFTDTQYF. The rearrangement links TRBV12-3 or TRBV12-4 to TRBJ2-3; no firm D call. This CDR3 is 12 amino acids long. V was trimmed by 7 bases and J by 2 bases, leaving 7 bases between them.

This clonotype has a handful of counts. This chain joins TRBV7-3 and TRBJ2-1, with a tentative D call TRBD2 (6 bases). V gave up 5 bases and J gave up 8 bases, with 19 bases separating them. CDR1 and CDR2 from the germline V gene are SGHTA and FQGTGA. The CDR3 consists of 15 residues. The CDR3 sequence: CASSPELEGRHEQFF. Here the CDR3 DNA reads TGTGCCAGCAGCCCGGAATTGGAGGGTCGGCATGAGCAGTTCTTC.

This chain connects TRBV7-2 to TRBJ2-1; tentatively, D is TRBD2 (6 bases). The germline V gene encodes CDR1 SGHTA and CDR2 FQGNSA. The CDR3 is made up of 13 amino acids. Trimming shortened V by 8 bases and J by 0 bases, and 8 bases separated the two germline ends. The CDR3 spells CASGGISYNEQFF. Here the CDR3 DNA reads TGTGCCAGCGGGGGGATCTCCTACAATGAGCAGTTCTTC. The entire variable domain, with the rest obtained from reference TRBV7-2 and TRBJ2-1, is as follows: GAGVSQSPSNKVTEKGKDVELRCDPISGHTALYWYRQSLGQGLEFLIYFQGNSAPDKSGLPSDRFSAERTGGSVSTLTIQRTQQEDSAVYLCASGGISYNEQFFGPGTRLTVL.

The V and J genes are TRBV28 and TRBJ2-5; a weak D match, TRBD1 (5 bases). The end of the DNA fits TRBJ2-7 better, so the J call may be wrong. Looked up from germline, CDR1 is MDHEN and CDR2 is SYDVKM. The CDR3 sequence is 14 residues long. CDR3 nucleotides: TGTGCCAGCAGTGACCCTGGACACTCCTACGAGCAGTACTTC. It is translated as CASSDPGHSYEQYF.

The chain combines TRBV29-1 with TRBJ2-3; 10 nucleotides agree with TRBD1. Germline CDR1 is SQVTM and CDR2 is ANQGSEA. This CDR3 region has 18 residues. Losses at the gene ends were 5 bases for V and 3 bases for J; bases not matched to a gene: 17. The CDR3 region has the DNA TGCAGCGTTATACCGACCCTGGACAGGGGGAGCGGTACAGATACGCAGTATTTT. Translation gives CSVIPTLDRGSGTDTQYF.

This clonotype turned up a few times. The chain joins TRBV15 to TRBJ2-2, with 9 bases that match TRBD2. Per the germline V gene, CDR1 is LNHNV and CDR2 is YYDKDF (reference sequence). The CDR3 runs 15 residues. Trimming removed 7 bases from V and 4 bases from J; junction bases left unmatched: 7. The CDR3 bases are TGTGCCACCACTCGCGGGAGGGCCATCACCGGGGAGCTGTTTTTT. It is translated as CATTRGRAITGELFF.

In this sample, this clonotype turned up a few times. V and J are TRBV28 and TRBJ2-5, with 12 bases aligning to TRBD2. The DNA end is a closer match to TRBJ2-1, so the J assignment may be wrong. From germline, CDR1 is MDHEN and CDR2 SYDVKM. The CDR3 totals 15 residues. CDR3 in amino acids: CASSQGLAGFHEQFF. The CDR3 nucleotides are TGTGCCAGCAGCCAAGGACTAGCGGGATTCCATGAGCAGTTCTTC.

The table lists this clonotype with a few counts. The chain carries TRBV7-2 and TRBJ1-6, with TRBD1 matching 7 bases. This CDR3 has 15 residues. With V trimmed by 5 bases and J by 7 bases, 8 bases remained unmatched. Germline V gives CDR1 SGHTA, CDR2 FQGNSA. CDR3 sequence: CASSPTGRWNSPLHF. The CDR3 nucleotides are TGTGCCAGCAGCCCGACAGGGAGGTGGAATTCACCCCTCCACTTT. Variable domain in full (rest from reference TRBV7-2 and TRBJ1-6): GAGVSQSPSNKVTEKGKDVELRCDPISGHTALYWYRQSLGQGLEFLIYFQGNSAPDKSGLPSDRFSAERTGGSVSTLTIQRTQQEDSAVYLCASSPTGRWNSPLHFGNGTRLTVT.

The chain recombines TRBV6-5 with TRBJ2-1, with TRBD1 matching 11 bases. The CDR3 sequence is 14 residues long. Germline V CDR1 and CDR2: MNHEY, SVGAGI. V lost 7 bases and J lost 6; bases outside the gene matches: 5. CDR3 loop: CASTYGQGANEQFF. CDR3 coding DNA: TGTGCCAGCACCTACGGACAGGGGGCCAATGAGCAGTTCTTC.

The chain employs TRBV27 and TRBJ2-1; D is perhaps TRBD2 (5 bases). The CDR3 is 13 amino acids. Germline values: CDR1 MNHEY, CDR2 SMNVEV (reference sequence). V shed 5 bases and J shed 6 bases, with 11 bases lying between them. Here the CDR3 reads CASSPTSSNEQFF. In DNA form, the CDR3 reads TGTGCCAGCAGTCCTACTAGTTCCAATGAGCAGTTCTTC.

The V gene is TRBV11-2, the J gene TRBJ2-7, with TRBD1 identical over 8 bases. The CDR3 has 14 amino acids. J was trimmed by 4 bases and V by 4 bases; bases with no gene match: 6. Germline V gives CDR1 SGHAT, CDR2 FQNNGV. The CDR3 sequence is CASSYRQGWYEQYF. The CDR3 coding sequence is TGTGCCAGCAGCTATCGACAGGGGTGGTACGAGCAGTACTTC.

This clonotype was recorded a few times. The V and J genes are TRBV7-9 and TRBJ2-7; 12 nucleotides agree with TRBD2. With 5 bases clipped from V and 3 bases from J, the junction kept 5 bases outside the gene matches. Germline V gene lookup returns CDR1 SEHNR and CDR2 FQNEAQ (reference sequence). This CDR3 is 15 amino acids long. In nucleotides, the CDR3 is TGTGCCAGCAGCACCTTGACTAGCGGGGGCTACGAGCAGTACTTC. It yields the protein CASSTLTSGGYEQYF. Complete variable domain (other parts from reference TRBV7-9 and TRBJ2-7): DTGVSQNPRHKITKRGQNVTFRCDPISEHNRLYWYRQTLGQGPEFLTYFQNEAQLEKSRLLSDRFSAERPKGSFSTLEIQRTEQGDSAMYLCASSTLTSGGYEQYFGPGTRLTVT.

This clonotype has a count of ten or more. The chain carries TRBV5-6 and TRBJ2-5, with D perhaps given as TRBD1 or TRBD2 (6 bases each). The CDR3 is 17 amino acids. From germline, CDR1 is SGHDT and CDR2 YYEEEE. Trimming took 2 bases from V and 3 from J, leaving 20 bases between them. CDR3: CASSLPGEVIGEETQYF. The CDR3, as DNA: TGTGCCAGCAGCTTACCAGGGGAGGTAATAGGCGAAGAGACCCAGTACTTC.

This clonotype was observed a few times. The V gene is TRBV7-9, the J gene TRBJ2-5; D unclear. V was clipped by 2 bases and J by 4 bases, with 14 bases between them. The CDR3 has 15 residues. The germline V gene has CDR1 SEHNR and CDR2 FQNEAQ (reference sequence). The CDR3 sequence is CASSLPGFIPETQYF. The CDR3 DNA reads as TGTGCCAGCAGCTTACCGGGTTTCATCCCAGAGACCCAGTACTTC.

This clonotype has more than one count but fewer than ten. J is TRBJ2-5 and V is TRBV5-1, with unresolved D. The DNA end is more similar to TRBJ2-7, so the J call may be wrong. Per the germline V gene, CDR1 is SGHRS and CDR2 is YFSETQ. The CDR3 spans 15 residues. The CDR3, as DNA: TGCGCCAGCAGCTTGGAGACGGGCGGTTACTACGAGCAGTACTTC. Translated, it gives CASSLETGGYYEQYF.

Ten or more counts support this clonotype. The rearrangement links TRBV4-1 to TRBJ2-7; D is perhaps TRBD1 or TRBD2 (5 bases each). In germline, CDR1 is MGHRA, CDR2 YSYEKL. V gave up 4 bases and J gave up 0 bases, with 16 bases separating them. This CDR3 contains 16 residues. The chain's CDR3 is CASSPPAGTLSYEQYF. The CDR3 DNA is TGCGCCAGCAGCCCTCCAGCAGGGACCCTCTCCTACGAGCAGTACTTC.

The rearrangement links TRBV28 to TRBJ2-3, with D perhaps given as TRBD1 or TRBD2 (5 bases each). Between the trimmed V and J ends, which lost 10 bases and 3 bases, there was a span of 17 bases. The CDR3 contains 14 residues. Looked up from germline, CDR1 is MDHEN and CDR2 is SYDVKM. CDR3 coding DNA: TGTGCCATCGCCGTCGGGACGGGGACAGATACGCAGTATTTT. Amino acid sequence: CAIAVGTGTDTQYF.

This clonotype has more than one count but fewer than ten. The genes are TRBV29-1 and TRBJ2-5, with D possibly being TRBD1 or TRBD2 (6 bases each). The V end was cut by 6 bases, the J end by 5 bases, with 25 bases between. Germline CDR1 reads SQVTM; CDR2 reads ANQGSEA. The CDR3 totals 16 residues. In nucleotides, the CDR3 is TGCAGCGTGGTTGGCACGGGGGCTTTATTCGGGGAGACCCAGTACTTC. It codes for CSVVGTGALFGETQYF.